This is a list of T cell receptor beta chains from one sample in a study of long-term antiretroviral therapy in people with HIV. Profiled with immunoSEQ multiplex PCR; TCRdb holds only in-frame clones, not every one. The table shows more than 20,000 clones, with 90% to 95% occurring only once. The specimen was unsorted PBMCs, collected less than 5 years after starting antiretroviral therapy. Receptors were obtained from a woman aged 50 to 65 with HIV. Both conserved end residues are part of each CDR3. Each record gives: clone size, D gene, CDR3 length, J gene, V gene, CDR3 DNA, CDR3 protein. The D gene is left open where the match is weak. The size entry is marked missing in some rows and otherwise reads once, few, many or a size class.

.	.	13	TRBJ1-1	TRBV15	TGTGCCACCAGCACTCGTTTGTCTACTGAAGCTTTCTTT	CATSTRLSTEAFF
.	.	13	TRBJ2-5	TRBV6-4	TGTGCCAGCAGGCAGGACTCCCAAGAGACCCAGTACTTC	CASRQDSQETQYF
.	TRBD1	12	TRBJ1-5	TRBV28	TGTGCCAGCAGGACAGGGTTTCAGCCCCAGCATTTT	CASRTGFQPQHF
.	.	12	TRBJ2-7	TRBV7-9	TGTGCCAGCAGCTCAACATCCCCCGAGCAGTACTTC	CASSSTSPEQYF
.	.	13	TRBJ2-1	TRBV30	TGTGCCTGGAGCACCGGGACATACAATGAGCAGTTCTTC	CAWSTGTYNEQFF
once	.	16	TRBJ1-1	TRBV27	TGTGCCAGCAGTCTCTCGACAGACAGGTTAAACACTGAAGCTTTCTTT	CASSLSTDRLNTEAFF
.	.	14	TRBJ1-5	TRBV19	TGTGCCAGTAGTACGTTATCGCGGGTTTTGGGGAAGCATTTT	CASSTLSRVLGKHF
.	.	13	TRBJ1-1	TRBV18	TGTGCCAGCTCACCACCGGGAAACACTGAAGCTTTCTTT	CASSPPGNTEAFF
.	.	16	TRBJ2-5	TRBV10-1	TGCGCCAGCAGTTGGATTGTGGTAGCAGGAGGTCAGACCCAGTACTTC	CASSWIVVAGGQTQYF
.	TRBD1	15	TRBJ2-2	TRBV4-3	TGCGCCAGCAGTCAGGACAGGAGATACACCGGGGAGCTGTTTTTT	CASSQDRRYTGELFF
.	.	14	TRBJ2-2	TRBV6-1	TGTGCCAGCAGGGGGACAACGAACACCGGGGAGCTGTTTTTT	CASRGTTNTGELFF
.	.	13	TRBJ1-1	TRBV6-5	TGTGCCAGCACCTCCTCTGGAGACACTGAAGCTTTCTTT	CASTSSGDTEAFF
.	.	16	TRBJ2-1	TRBV4-2	TGTGCCAGCAGCCAATCCCAGGGCAGCCTTTACAATGAGCAGTTCTTC	CASSQSQGSLYNEQFF
.	.	10	TRBJ2-7	TRBV28	TGTGCCACGAGGAGTTACGAGCAGTACTTC	CATRSYEQYF
.	.	17	TRBJ1-1	TRBV7-9	TGTGCCAGCAGCTCTGACAAGTTTAGCCCCATGAACACTGAAGCTTTCTTT	CASSSDKFSPMNTEAFF
.	TRBD2	16	TRBJ2-7	TRBV6-5	TGTGCCAGCAGTTTCCTCCCCGGGACTACAGACGGGGAGCAGTACTTC	CASSFLPGTTDGEQYF
.	TRBD2	18	TRBJ2-3	TRBV5-1	TGCGCCAGCAGCTTGGCCAACCTAGCGGGGTACGGCACAGATACGCAGTATTTT	CASSLANLAGYGTDTQYF
.	TRBD1	14	TRBJ2-7	TRBV6-5	TGTGCCAGCAGCCGCGGGCAGGGGGCGGGCGAGCAGTACTTC	CASSRGQGAGEQYF